The clone carrying this T cell receptor (beta chain) was found a few times. These data belong to a study of T cell clonotyping in hematopoietic cell transplantation. As for the study in general: Cytoreduction preceded collection of pretransplant recipient samples.

V lost 6 bases to trimming and J lost 4 bases, with 9 bases between them. The V gene's germline CDR1 is SNHLY and CDR2 FYNNEI. The CDR3 covers 12 residues. Regarding time point: recipient sample about 28 days before transplant, after cytoreduction. Recipient blood drawn about 28 days pretransplant and days 30, 100, 180 after. The repertoire was sequenced with immunoSEQ multiplex PCR; TCRdb's copy has only in-frame clones and lacks some. The data show 25,000 to 35,000 clones, roughly 71% seen once. The receptor's source is a man aged 45-60 years with myelodysplastic syndrome. Some clones in this sample may be carry-over from other donors' samples. Here the sequenced sample was peripheral blood mononuclear cells, taken before stem cell transplant. The V and J genes are TRBV2 and TRBJ1-2; D not resolved. The CDR3 spells CASREGSYGYTF. CDR3 DNA: TGTGCCAGCAGGGAGGGTAGCTATGGCTACACCTTC.